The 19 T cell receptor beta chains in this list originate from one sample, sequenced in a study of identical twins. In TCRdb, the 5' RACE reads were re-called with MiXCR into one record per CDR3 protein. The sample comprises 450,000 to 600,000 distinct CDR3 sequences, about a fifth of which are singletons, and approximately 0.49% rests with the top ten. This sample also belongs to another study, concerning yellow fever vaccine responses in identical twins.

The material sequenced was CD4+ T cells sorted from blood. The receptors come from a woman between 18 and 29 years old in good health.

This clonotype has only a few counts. The CDR3: CASSHRLAEGRETQYF. In DNA form, the CDR3 reads TGCGCCAGCAGCCACCGACTAGCGGAGGGGAGAGAGACCCAGTACTTC. V gene TRBV4-1 combines with J gene TRBJ2-5, with 9 bases matching TRBD2. J gave up 4 bases and V 3 bases, and 9 bases lay outside the gene matches. Germline CDR1 reads MGHRA; CDR2 reads YSYEKL. This CDR3 is 16 amino acids long.

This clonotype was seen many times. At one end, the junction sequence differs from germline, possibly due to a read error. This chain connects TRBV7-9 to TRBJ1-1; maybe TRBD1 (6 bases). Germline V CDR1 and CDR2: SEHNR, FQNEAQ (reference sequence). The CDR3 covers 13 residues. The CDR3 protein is CASSPTGNTEAFF. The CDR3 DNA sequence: TGCGCCAGCAGCCCGACAGGGAACACTGAAGCTTTCTTT.

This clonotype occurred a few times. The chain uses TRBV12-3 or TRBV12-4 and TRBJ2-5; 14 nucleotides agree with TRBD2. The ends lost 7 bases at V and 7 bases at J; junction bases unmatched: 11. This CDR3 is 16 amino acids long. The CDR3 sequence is CASTPAGLAGVWTQYF. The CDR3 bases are TGTGCCAGCACCCCAGCGGGACTAGCGGGAGTCTGGACCCAGTACTTC.

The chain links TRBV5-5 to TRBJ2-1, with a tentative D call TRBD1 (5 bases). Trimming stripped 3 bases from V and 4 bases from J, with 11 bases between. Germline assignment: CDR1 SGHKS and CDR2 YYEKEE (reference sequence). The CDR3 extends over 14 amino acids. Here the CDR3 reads CASSSRVFYNEQFF. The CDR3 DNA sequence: TGTGCCAGCAGCTCCAGGGTTTTTTACAATGAGCAGTTCTTC.

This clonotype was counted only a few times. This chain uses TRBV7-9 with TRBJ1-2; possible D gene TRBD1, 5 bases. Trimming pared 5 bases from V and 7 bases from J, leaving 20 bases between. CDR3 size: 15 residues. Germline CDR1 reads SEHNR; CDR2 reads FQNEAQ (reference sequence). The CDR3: CASSPARVGGGGYTF. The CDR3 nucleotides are TGTGCCAGCAGCCCAGCGAGAGTGGGGGGAGGTGGCTACACCTTC.

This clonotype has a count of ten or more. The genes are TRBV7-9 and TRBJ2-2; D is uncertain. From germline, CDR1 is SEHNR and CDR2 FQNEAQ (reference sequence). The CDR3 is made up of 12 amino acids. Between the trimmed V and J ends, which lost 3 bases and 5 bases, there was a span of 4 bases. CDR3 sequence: CASSFSTGELFF. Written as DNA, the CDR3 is TGTGCCAGCAGCTTTAGTACCGGGGAGCTGTTTTTT. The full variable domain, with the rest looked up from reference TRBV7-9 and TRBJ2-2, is DTGVSQNPRHKITKRGQNVTFRCDPISEHNRLYWYRQTLGQGPEFLTYFQNEAQLEKSRLLSDRFSAERPKGSFSTLEIQRTEQGDSAMYLCASSFSTGELFFGEGSRLTVL.

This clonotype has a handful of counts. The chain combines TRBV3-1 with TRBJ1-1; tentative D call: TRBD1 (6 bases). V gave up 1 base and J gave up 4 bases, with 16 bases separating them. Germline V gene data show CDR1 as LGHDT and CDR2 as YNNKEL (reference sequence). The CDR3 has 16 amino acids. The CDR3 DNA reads TGTGCCAGCAGCCAAGGCCGGGGGGCTCTGGGCACTGAAGCTTTCTTT. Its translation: CASSQGRGALGTEAFF.

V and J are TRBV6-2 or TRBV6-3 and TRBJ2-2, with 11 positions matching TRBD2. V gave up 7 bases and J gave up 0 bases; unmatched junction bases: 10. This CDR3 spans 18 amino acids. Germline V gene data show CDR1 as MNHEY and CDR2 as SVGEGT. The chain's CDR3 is CASKVPGLADANTGELFF. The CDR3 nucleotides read TGTGCCAGCAAAGTCCCGGGACTAGCGGACGCGAACACCGGGGAGCTGTTTTTT.

The CDR3 nucleotides read TGTGCCACCAGCAGAGTGGGGCTAGCGGGGGGGCCGGACTACTACAATGAGCAGTTCTTC. It yields the protein CATSRVGLAGGPDYYNEQFF. The rearrangement uses TRBV15 and TRBJ2-1, with 12 bases matching TRBD2. J lost 3 bases, V lost 1 base, and 13 bases had no gene match. Germline V lookup: CDR1 LNHNV, CDR2 YYDKDF (reference sequence). This CDR3 is built from 20 residues.

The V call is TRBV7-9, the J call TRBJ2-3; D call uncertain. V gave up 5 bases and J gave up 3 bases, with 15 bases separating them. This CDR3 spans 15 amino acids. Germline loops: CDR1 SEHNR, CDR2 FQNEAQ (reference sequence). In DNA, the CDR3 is TGTGCCAGCAGCCCGCCCCCTGGCTCGACAGATACGCAGTATTTT. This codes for CASSPPPGSTDTQYF. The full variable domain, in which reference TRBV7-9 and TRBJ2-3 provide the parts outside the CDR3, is DTGVSQNPRHKITKRGQNVTFRCDPISEHNRLYWYRQTLGQGPEFLTYFQNEAQLEKSRLLSDRFSAERPKGSFSTLEIQRTEQGDSAMYLCASSPPPGSTDTQYFGPGTRLTVL.

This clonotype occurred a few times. The CDR3 sequence is CASSLLGVVADTQYF. The CDR3 DNA reads as TGTGCCAGCAGTTTACTCGGTGTCGTCGCAGATACGCAGTATTTT. The rearrangement uses TRBV12-3 or TRBV12-4 and TRBJ2-3; D unclear. The CDR3 loop spans 15 amino acids. V lost 2 bases to trimming and J lost 4 bases, with 13 bases between them.

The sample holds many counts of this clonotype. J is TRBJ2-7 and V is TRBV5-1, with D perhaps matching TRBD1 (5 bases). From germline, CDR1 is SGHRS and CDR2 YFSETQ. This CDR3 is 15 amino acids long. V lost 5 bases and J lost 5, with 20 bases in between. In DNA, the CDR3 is TGCGCCAGCAGTATTTACCGGGCGATACAGGACGAGCAGTACTTC. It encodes CASSIYRAIQDEQYF.

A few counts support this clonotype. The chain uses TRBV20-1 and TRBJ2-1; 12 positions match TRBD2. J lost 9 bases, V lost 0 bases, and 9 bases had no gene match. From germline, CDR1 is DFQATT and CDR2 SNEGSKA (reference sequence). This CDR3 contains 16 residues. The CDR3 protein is CSARDLTSGSAGEQFF. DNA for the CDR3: TGCAGTGCTAGAGATCTGACTAGCGGGAGTGCTGGTGAGCAGTTCTTC.

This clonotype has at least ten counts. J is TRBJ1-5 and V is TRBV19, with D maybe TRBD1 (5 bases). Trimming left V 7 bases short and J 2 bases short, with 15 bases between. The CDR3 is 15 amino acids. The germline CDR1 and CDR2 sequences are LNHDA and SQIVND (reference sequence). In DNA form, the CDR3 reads TGTGCCAGTACCTCGGGGGGGGTAGGCAATCAGCCCCAGCATTTT. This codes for CASTSGGVGNQPQHF. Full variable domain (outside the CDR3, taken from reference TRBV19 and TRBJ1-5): DGGITQSPKYLFRKEGQNVTLSCEQNLNHDAMYWYRQDPGQGLRLIYYSQIVNDFQKGDIAEGYSVSREKKESFPLTVTSAQKNPTAFYLCASTSGGVGNQPQHFGDGTRLSIL.

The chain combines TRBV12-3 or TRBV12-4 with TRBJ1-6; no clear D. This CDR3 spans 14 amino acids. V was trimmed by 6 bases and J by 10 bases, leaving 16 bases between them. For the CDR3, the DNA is TGTGCCAGCAGCTTGAGGGCCCGAGGATCACCCCTCCACTTT. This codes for CASSLRARGSPLHF.

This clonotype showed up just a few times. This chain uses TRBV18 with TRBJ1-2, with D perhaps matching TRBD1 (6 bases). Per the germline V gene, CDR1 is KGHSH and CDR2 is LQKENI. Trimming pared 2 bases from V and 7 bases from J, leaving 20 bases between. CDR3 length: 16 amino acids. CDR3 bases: TGTGCCAGCTCACCAAATACAGGGACGTCTAATGCTGGCTACACCTTC. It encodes CASSPNTGTSNAGYTF.

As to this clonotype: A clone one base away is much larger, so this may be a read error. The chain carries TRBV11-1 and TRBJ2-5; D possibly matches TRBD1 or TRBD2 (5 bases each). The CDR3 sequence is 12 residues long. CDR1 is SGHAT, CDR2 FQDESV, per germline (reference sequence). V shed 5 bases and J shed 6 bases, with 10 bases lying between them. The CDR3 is CASSLWGKTQYF. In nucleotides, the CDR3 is TGTGCCAGCAGCCTCTGGGGGAAGACCCAGTACTTC.

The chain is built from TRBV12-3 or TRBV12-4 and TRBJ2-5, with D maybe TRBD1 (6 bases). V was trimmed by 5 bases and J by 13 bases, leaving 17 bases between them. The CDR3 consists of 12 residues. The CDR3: CASSTGPEGGYF. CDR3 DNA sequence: TGTGCCAGCAGTACCGGGCCAGAAGGGGGGTACTTC.

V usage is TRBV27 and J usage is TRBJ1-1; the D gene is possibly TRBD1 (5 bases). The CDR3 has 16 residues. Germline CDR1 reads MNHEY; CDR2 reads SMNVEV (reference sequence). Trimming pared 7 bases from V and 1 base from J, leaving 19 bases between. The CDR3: CASNQAGGAGNTEAFF. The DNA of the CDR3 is TGTGCCAGCAATCAAGCCGGTGGGGCCGGGAACACTGAAGCTTTCTTT.